These 14 T cell receptor beta chains were sequenced from one sample in a study of spatial heterogeneity in lung cancer. Time point in this sample: sample taken at primary tumor resection. Tumor, nontumor lung or frozen PBMC supplied whole RNA that was sequenced unsorted. TCRdb analysed the 5' RACE reads with MiXCR anew, one entry per CDR3 protein. Seen here are 15,000 to 20,000 distinct CDR3 sequences, around 19% observed once, and the top ten hold over 12%. Sequences were derived from PBMCs, sampled at surgery. The source of these receptors is a male donor with early-stage non-small cell lung cancer.

This clonotype rates as medium-sized. The chain links TRBV2 to TRBJ1-1, with D possibly matching TRBD1 (6 bases). The germline V gene encodes CDR1 SNHLY and CDR2 FYNNEI. V was trimmed by 3 bases and J by 6 bases, leaving 23 bases between them. CDR3 size: 17 residues. The CDR3 sequence: CASSDLTGGAQNAEAFF. In DNA, the CDR3 is TGTGCCAGCAGTGACTTGACAGGAGGGGCACAAAACGCTGAAGCTTTCTTT.

For this clonotype: A much larger clone is a single base away; this may be a read error. The J gene is TRBJ1-2, the V gene TRBV25-1, with a possible D match to TRBD1 (5 bases). The CDR3 runs to 12 residues. The V gene lost 3 bases and the J gene lost 5 bases, with 7 bases spanning the gap. Germline CDR1 is MGHDK and CDR2 is SYGVNS. The CDR3 sequence: CASSDQGYGYTF. The DNA of the CDR3 is TGTGCCAGCAGTGATCAGGGTTATGGCTACACCTTC.

This clonotype rates as medium-sized. This chain connects TRBV10-3 to TRBJ2-3; 8 positions agree with TRBD1. CDR1 and CDR2 from the germline V gene are ENHRY and SYGVKD. The CDR3 totals 15 residues. V shed 10 bases and J 4 bases; nucleotides not matched to a gene: 13. As DNA, the CDR3 is TGTGCCACCACTCTGACAGGGGAAAGATCAGATACGCAGTATTTT. Protein sequence: CATTLTGERSDTQYF.

This clonotype was counted many times. The rearrangement joins TRBV6-1 to TRBJ2-2; 11 bases are a match to TRBD2. J gave up 2 bases and V 6 bases, and 5 bases lay outside the gene matches. Looked up from germline, CDR1 is MNHNS and CDR2 is SASEGT. This CDR3 region has 16 residues. In nucleotides, the CDR3 is TGTGCCAGCAGCCCTCTAGCGGGGGGCAACACCGGGGAGCTGTTTTTT. Translated, it gives CASSPLAGGNTGELFF.

This chain connects TRBV20-1 to TRBJ2-3; no clear D gene. The CDR3 loop spans 13 amino acids. Germline CDR1 is DFQATT and CDR2 is SNEGSKA (reference sequence). Trimming removed 5 bases from V and 0 bases from J, with 9 bases in between. The CDR3 nucleotides read TGCAGTGCTGTTCGACCGAGCACAGATACGCAGTATTTT. Protein: CSAVRPSTDTQYF.

The V call is TRBV28, the J call TRBJ1-1; D gene uncertain. CDR3 size: 13 residues. V was pared by 5 bases and J by 4 bases, with 11 bases between. CDR1 is MDHEN, CDR2 SYDVKM, per germline. The CDR3 loop reads CASSEGSGTEAFF. In DNA, the CDR3 is TGTGCCAGCAGTGAAGGGTCGGGCACTGAAGCTTTCTTT.

This clonotype is deemed medium-sized (0.01 to 0.1%). V usage is TRBV12-3 or TRBV12-4 and J usage is TRBJ2-3, with TRBD1 matching over 8 bases. Germline trimming cut 4 bases from V and 4 bases from J; bases unmatched to any gene: 7. This CDR3 region has 15 residues. For the CDR3, the DNA is TGTGCCAGCAGTTCCGACAGGGGACGGGCAGATACGCAGTATTTT. Translating gives CASSSDRGRADTQYF.

Worth noting for this clonotype: A much larger clone is a single base away; this may be a read error. The V gene is TRBV4-2, the J gene TRBJ2-3; D ambiguous. CDR1 and CDR2 from the germline V gene are LGHNA and YNFKEQ. The CDR3 runs 17 residues. Here the CDR3 DNA reads TGTGCCAGCGGCCAAGATTTTTATCCTAGGCGGACAGATACGCAGTATTTT. Translation: CASGQDFYPRRTDTQYF.

This clonotype came up many times. The chain links TRBV9 to TRBJ2-5, with D possibly matching TRBD2 (6 bases). The CDR3 sequence is 15 residues long. Germline V CDR1 and CDR2: SGDLS, YYNGEE. Trimming cost V 0 bases and J 4 bases, with 13 bases left between them. The CDR3 region is CASSVGQVEGETQYF. The DNA of the CDR3 is TGTGCCAGCAGCGTAGGTCAGGTGGAGGGAGAGACCCAGTACTTC.

This chain connects TRBV6-1 to TRBJ2-1; 11 nucleotides line up with TRBD2. This CDR3 is built from 14 residues. The germline gives CDR1 MNHNS, CDR2 SASEGT. Trimming removed 4 bases from V and 7 bases from J; junction bases left unmatched: 3. In nucleotides, the CDR3 is TGTGCCAGCAGTGGTAGCGGGGGGGTAAATGAGCAGTTCTTC. Amino acid sequence: CASSGSGGVNEQFF.

This chain uses TRBV5-1 with TRBJ1-6, with a tentative D call TRBD1 (6 bases). This CDR3 contains 16 residues. Between the trimmed V and J ends, which lost 4 bases and 0 bases, there was a span of 11 bases. Germline loops: CDR1 SGHRS, CDR2 YFSETQ. The CDR3 loop reads CASSTDSSSYNSPLHF. Here the CDR3 DNA reads TGCGCCAGCAGCACGGACAGCAGCTCCTATAATTCACCCCTCCACTTT.

The table lists this clonotype with many counts. V usage is TRBV10-3 and J usage is TRBJ1-3; tentatively, D is TRBD1 (6 bases). CDR1 is ENHRY and CDR2 is SYGVKD in the germline V gene. V lost 4 bases and J 1 base, leaving 8 bases between the germline ends. The CDR3 length is 14 residues. CDR3 residues: CAISAGVSGNTIYF. CDR3 DNA sequence: TGTGCCATCAGTGCAGGGGTTTCTGGAAACACCATATATTTT.

The gene calls are TRBV6-1 and TRBJ2-1; D possibly corresponds to TRBD1 (6 bases). The CDR3 is 16 residues long. Trimming took 1 base from V and 3 from J, leaving 13 bases between them. Germline V CDR1 and CDR2: MNHNS, SASEGT. The DNA for the CDR3 is TGTGCCAGCAGTGAAGAAGCTACAGGGTACTACAATGAGCAGTTCTTC. The encoded protein is CASSEEATGYYNEQFF.

This clonotype was found many times. The V gene is TRBV19, the J gene TRBJ2-4, with unresolved D. Germline assignment: CDR1 LNHDA and CDR2 SQIVND (reference sequence). V lost 6 bases and J lost 4, with 10 bases in between. This CDR3 is built from 13 residues. CDR3 residues: CASRFTQKNIQYF. CDR3 DNA: TGTGCCAGTAGATTCACACAGAAAAACATTCAGTACTTC.